This T cell receptor (beta chain) was identified during a study of blood T cell repertoires in COVID-19. Germline trimming cut 2 bases from V and 4 bases from J; bases unmatched to any gene: 16. The CDR3 has 19 residues. Germline V gene data show CDR1 as MNHNS and CDR2 as SASEGT. Produced via immunoSEQ multiplex PCR; TCRdb's table is partial and in-frame only. The sample carries around 240,000 clones, almost 85% recorded once. The chain has TRBV6-1 and TRBJ2-1, with 8 bases that match TRBD2. Sequences were obtained from peripheral blood. This TCR derives from a woman of 80 years or more with acute or convalescent COVID-19. The CDR3 reads CASSEPRLTPSGQYNEQFF. CDR3 nucleotide sequence: TGTGCCAGCAGTGAACCTCGTCTAACCCCTAGCGGGCAGTACAATGAGCAGTTCTTC.